These T cell receptor beta chains were read from a single sample in a study of shared clonotypes between healthy human individuals. Generated by immunoSEQ multiplex PCR, the TCRdb table keeps only in-frame clones and is missing some. Of some 480,000 clones in the sample, roughly 85% were seen once. Input material: PBMCs. The receptors derive from a woman in her forties in good health. Some clones in this sample may be carry-over from other donors' samples. Both conserved end residues are part of each CDR3. Each record gives: clone size, V gene, J gene, D gene, CDR3 protein, CDR3 DNA. D genes are given only for firm matches. Clone size is not always given. Where it is, it says once, few, many or a class for expanded clones.

>NA|TRBV18|TRBJ2-1|TRBD2
CASSRQAGDPNEQFF
TGTGCCAGCTCAAGACAAGCGGGAGACCCAAATGAGCAGTTCTTC
>NA|TRBV29-1|TRBJ1-4|NA
CSGGVREKLFF
TGCAGCGGCGGCGTAAGGGAAAAACTGTTTTTT
>once|TRBV2|TRBJ2-7|TRBD2
CASSGGRAYYEQYF
TGTGCCAGCAGTGGCGGGAGGGCCTACTACGAGCAGTACTTC
>NA|TRBV6-1|TRBJ1-1|NA
CASSESTVNTEAFF
TGTGCCAGCAGTGAATCCACAGTGAACACTGAAGCTTTCTTT
>NA|TRBV7-3|TRBJ2-1|TRBD2
CASSWVGLAGVVGVEQFF
TGTGCCAGCAGCTGGGTAGGACTAGCGGGAGTGGTTGGCGTTGAGCAGTTCTTC
>NA|TRBV28|TRBJ1-2|NA
CAGLGASDGYTF
TGTGCCGGCCTCGGGGCCAGCGATGGCTACACCTTC
>NA|TRBV5-6|TRBJ1-1|NA
CASSPRQARGAFF
TGTGCCAGCAGCCCCAGACAGGCCCGGGGAGCTTTCTTT
>NA|TRBV27|TRBJ1-1|TRBD1
CASSLDEGGLVTEAFF
TGTGCCAGCAGTTTAGACGAAGGGGGCCTAGTGACTGAAGCTTTCTTT
>once|TRBV9|TRBJ2-3|TRBD2
CASSSLAGGGTDTQYF
TGTGCCAGCAGCTCCCTAGCGGGCGGTGGCACAGATACGCAGTATTTT
>NA|TRBV14|TRBJ2-2|NA
CASSQRVQGGTGELFF
TGTGCCAGCAGCCAACGCGTCCAGGGCGGCACCGGGGAGCTGTTTTTT
>NA|TRBV6-1|TRBJ2-2|NA
CASSEAGDTGELFF
TGTGCCAGCAGTGAAGCAGGGGACACCGGGGAGCTGTTTTTT
>NA|TRBV7-8|TRBJ1-5|NA
CASSSRGSGYSNQPQHF
TGTGCCAGCAGCTCTCGGGGGTCCGGCTATAGCAATCAGCCCCAGCATTTT
>NA|TRBV5-4|TRBJ2-3|NA
CASSSARGDTQYF
TGTGCCAGCAGCTCGGCTAGGGGAGATACGCAGTATTTT
>few|TRBV5-4|TRBJ1-2|NA
CASSLDRVYGYTF
TGTGCCAGCAGCTTGGACAGGGTCTATGGCTACACCTTC
>NA|TRBV20-1|TRBJ1-1|NA
CSARVRLGAFF
TGCAGTGCTAGAGTAAGATTGGGAGCTTTCTTT
>NA|TRBV28|TRBJ1-2|TRBD1
CASRPGGQGYGYTF
TGTGCCAGTCGCCCCGGGGGACAGGGGTATGGCTACACCTTC